The clone carrying this T cell receptor beta chain has ten or more counts. Its antigen is unknown. Per the study methods: Built for papillary thyroid cancer, a distant-metastasis classifier drew on CDR3 differences across clinicopathological groups. TCRdb reassembled clones from the PCR reads with MiXCR. None of the V and J calls come from the authors' own analysis; TCRdb made them. This sample carries more than 85,000 clones, over 8.5% of them seen once, and the ten largest clones take under 9%. This specimen comes from a study of metastatic and nonmetastatic thyroid tumors. Study summary: Where malignant and benign thyroid patients were concerned, repertoires were compared across blood and tumor or nodule tissue. Study-level findings and limits: Significantly higher TCR beta diversity was reportedly seen in malignant thyroid tumors than benign nodules, in blood and tumor.

Germline V gene sequence: CDR1 LGHDT, CDR2 YNNKEL (reference sequence). The CDR3 has 19 residues. V shed 2 bases, J shed 1 base, and the junction held 6 bases outside the gene matches. Patients were all untreated before their thyroid surgery. The sequence was obtained from a female donor with papillary thyroid cancer or a benign thyroid nodule (not recorded which). Some clones in this sample may be carry-over from other donors' samples. V gene TRBV3-1 combines with J gene TRBJ2-3; TRBD2 matches at 16 bases. Sequenced material: blood. CDR3 DNA sequence: TGTGCCAGCAGCCAATGGGGACTAGCGGGGGGGCCCGGCACAGATACGCAGTATTTT. Its translation is CASSQWGLAGGPGTDTQYF.